These 19 T cell receptor beta chains originate from one sample sequenced in a study of T cells in Graves' hyperthyroidism and ophthalmopathy. Amplified regions were TCR beta CDR3 sequences from RNA transcripts. RT-PCR in the first round (using the HTBI primer set) targeted the TCR CDR3. One entry per CDR3 protein, called by TCRdb with MiXCR from the multiplex PCR reads. The sample lists hundreds of thousands of distinct CDR3 sequences, 15% to 17% occurring once. The sequenced sample consisted of blood. These receptors were taken from a woman in her late teens or twenties with Graves' hyperthyroidism.

This clonotype has at least ten counts. The V gene is TRBV15, the J gene TRBJ1-3; D is unclear. Trimming pared 0 bases from V and 2 bases from J, leaving 5 bases between. The CDR3 loop spans 14 amino acids. Germline-derived CDR1 and CDR2 are LNHNV and YYDKDF (reference sequence). Here the CDR3 reads CATSRDLAGNTIYF. The CDR3 DNA is TGTGCCACCAGCAGAGATCTTGCTGGAAACACCATATATTTT.

Many counts were recorded for this clonotype. The chain employs TRBV3-1 and TRBJ1-2; the D gene is possibly TRBD1 (5 bases). V was shortened by 6 bases and J by 8 bases, with 19 bases between the two germline ends. The CDR3 covers 14 residues. CDR1 and CDR2 (germline): LGHDT, YNNKEL (reference sequence). DNA for the CDR3: TGTGCCAGCAGTTACGACCCCTGGTCAGGGGGCTACACCTTC. It specifies CASSYDPWSGGYTF. The full variable domain, its missing parts supplied by reference TRBV3-1 and TRBJ1-2, is DTAVSQTPKYLVTQMGNDKSIKCEQNLGHDTMYWYKQDSKKFLKIMFSYNNKELIINETVPNRFSPKSPDKAHLNLHINSLELGDSAVYFCASSYDPWSGGYTFGSGTRLTVV.

This chain links TRBV11-2 with TRBJ2-1; D remains ambiguous. Trimming cost V 0 bases and J 7 bases, with 7 bases left between them. The CDR3 is 13 amino acids. Germline loops: CDR1 SGHAT, CDR2 FQNNGV. The CDR3 coding sequence is TGTGCCAGCAGCTTAGATCCCGGAAATGAGCAGTTCTTC. It is translated as CASSLDPGNEQFF.

J is TRBJ1-5 and V is TRBV6-2 or TRBV6-3; 7 bases map to TRBD1. V dropped 6 bases and J dropped 0; count of bases not matched to a gene: 11. Germline loops: CDR1 MNHEY, CDR2 SVGEGT. This CDR3 contains 17 residues. The CDR3: CASSVWDRVFSNQPQHF. In DNA, the CDR3 is TGTGCCAGCAGCGTTTGGGACAGAGTTTTTAGCAATCAGCCCCAGCATTTT.

This rearrangement joins TRBV7-9 to TRBJ2-7; TRBD1 matches at 7 bases. This CDR3 is built from 11 residues. V lost 6 bases to trimming and J lost 6 bases; unmatched junction nucleotides: 2. Germline V gene sequence: CDR1 SEHNR, CDR2 FQNEAQ (reference sequence). CDR3 region: CASRQGFEQYF. The DNA of the CDR3 is TGTGCCAGCAGACAGGGGTTCGAGCAGTACTTC.

The chain carries TRBV4-1 and TRBJ2-7; 9 bases are shared with TRBD2. Germline V lookup: CDR1 MGHRA, CDR2 YSYEKL. The CDR3 runs to 17 residues. With 3 bases clipped from V and 0 bases from J, the junction kept 9 bases outside the gene matches. The CDR3 is CASSQETSGAPSYEQYF. CDR3 sequence (DNA): TGCGCCAGCAGCCAGGAGACTAGCGGTGCGCCCTCCTACGAGCAGTACTTC.

This clonotype has a count of ten or more. The rearrangement uses TRBV7-2 and TRBJ2-7; 8 bases map to TRBD2. V lost 5 bases to trimming and J lost 2 bases; unmatched junction nucleotides: 11. Germline values: CDR1 SGHTA, CDR2 FQGNSA. The length of the CDR3 is 16 residues. Written as DNA, the CDR3 is TGTGCCAGCAGCCAGAATCCAGCGGGGGCCACCTACGAGCAGTACTTC. Its protein is CASSQNPAGATYEQYF.

With regard to this clonotype: This may be a read error: a much more frequent sequence differs by one nucleotide. V usage is TRBV5-1 and J usage is TRBJ2-1; D is unclear. CDR3 length: 12 amino acids. Trimming removed 3 bases from V and 9 bases from J, with 10 bases in between. Germline assignment: CDR1 SGHRS and CDR2 YFSETQ. The CDR3 sequence is CASSSIGREQFF. The CDR3 coding sequence is TGCGCCAGCAGCTCGATAGGGCGTGAGCAGTTCTTC.

This clonotype was detected many times. The CDR3 region has the DNA TGTGCCAGCAGCACCGGGCCCCCCGCTCCAGAGACCCAGTACTTC. Residues: CASSTGPPAPETQYF. V gene TRBV11-2 combines with J gene TRBJ2-5, with no clear D. The CDR3 extends over 15 amino acids. The V end lost 5 bases, the J end lost 4 bases, and 17 bases lay between the germline ends. CDR1 is SGHAT, CDR2 FQNNGV, per germline.

As regards this clonotype: A much larger clone sits a single nucleotide away, making a read error possible. V usage is TRBV20-1 and J usage is TRBJ2-5; 9 nucleotides match TRBD2. Germline V gene lookup returns CDR1 DFQATT and CDR2 SNEGSKA (reference sequence). The V gene end was trimmed by 3 bases and the J gene end by 5 bases; junction bases not matched to a gene: 7. CDR3 length: 14 residues. For the CDR3, the DNA is TGCAGTGCTAGGCTCGCGGGGGGGTGGGAGACCCAGTACTTC. Protein: CSARLAGGWETQYF.

This clonotype has a count of ten or more. This rearrangement joins TRBV12-3 or TRBV12-4 to TRBJ1-5; D remains ambiguous. The germline V and J ends were trimmed by 1 base and 0 bases, with 4 bases remaining between them. The CDR3 extends over 14 amino acids. The CDR3 loop is CASSLGSSNQPQHF. The CDR3 nucleotides read TGTGCCAGCAGTTTAGGCAGTAGCAATCAGCCCCAGCATTTT.

Note on this clonotype: This may be a read error: a much more frequent sequence differs by one nucleotide. The chain joins TRBV18 to TRBJ1-4, with TRBD1 matching over 9 bases. The CDR3 covers 14 residues. Germline CDR1 is KGHSH and CDR2 is LQKENI. CDR3 amino acids: CASSTQGAYERLFF. The CDR3 DNA reads as TGTGCCAGCTCAACACAGGGGGCTTATGAAAGACTGTTTTTT.

In this sample, this clonotype turned up a few times. The CDR3 sequence: CASSLRQGADEKLFF. Written as DNA, the CDR3 is TGTGCCAGCAGCTTACGACAGGGGGCGGATGAAAAACTGTTTTTT. The V and J genes are TRBV7-6 and TRBJ1-4; 10 nucleotides match TRBD1. Germline assignment: CDR1 SGHVS and CDR2 FNYEAQ. Trimming removed 2 bases from V and 6 bases from J; junction bases left unmatched: 3. The CDR3 loop spans 15 amino acids.

The V call is TRBV4-1, the J call TRBJ1-3; no definite D call. The CDR3 is made up of 17 amino acids. V was clipped by 2 bases and J by 0 bases, with 14 bases between them. CDR1 and CDR2 (germline): MGHRA, YSYEKL. The CDR3: CASSQNSLAGSGNTIYF. As DNA, the CDR3 is TGCGCCAGCAGCCAAAACTCGCTTGCCGGCTCTGGAAACACCATATATTTT.

The chain joins TRBV12-3 or TRBV12-4 to TRBJ1-5; 10 positions agree with TRBD1. V shed 5 bases, J shed 5 bases, and the junction held 3 bases outside the gene matches. The CDR3 spans 14 residues. CDR3 bases: TGTGCCAGCAGTGGGGACAGGGGTTATCAGCCCCAGCATTTT. Amino acid sequence: CASSGDRGYQPQHF.

About this clonotype: A much larger clone differs by one base, so this may be a read error. The rearrangement links TRBV6-2 or TRBV6-3 to TRBJ2-1, with a weak D call TRBD2 (6 bases). Germline CDR1 and CDR2: MNHEY and SVGEGT. The V and J ends lost 4 bases and 3 bases respectively, with 13 bases between them. The CDR3 sequence is 15 residues long. For the CDR3, the DNA is TGTGCCAGCAGTTTTAGGAGGGTCGGCTACAATGAGCAGTTCTTC. Amino acids: CASSFRRVGYNEQFF.

This clonotype was seen repeatedly, ten times or more. The chain carries TRBV5-6 and TRBJ1-3; D not resolved. With 4 bases removed from V and 0 bases from J, the gap between germline ends came to 2 bases. CDR1 is SGHDT and CDR2 is YYEEEE in the germline V gene. This CDR3 spans 12 amino acids. This CDR3 is CASSTSGNTIYF. The CDR3 bases are TGTGCCAGCAGCACCTCTGGAAACACCATATATTTT.

The rearrangement links TRBV20-1 to TRBJ2-1; 11 positions match TRBD2. Germline trimming cut 5 bases from V and 0 bases from J; bases unmatched to any gene: 6. Germline assignment: CDR1 DFQATT and CDR2 SNEGSKA (reference sequence). This CDR3 comprises 16 residues. CDR3 bases: TGCAGTGCTTTAGGACTAGCGGGCAGCTCCTACAATGAGCAGTTCTTC. Amino acid sequence: CSALGLAGSSYNEQFF.

The J gene is TRBJ2-6, the V gene TRBV19; D is unresolved. The length of the CDR3 is 14 residues. CDR1 LNHDA and CDR2 SQIVND come from the germline V gene (reference sequence). V gave up 4 bases and J gave up 3 bases, with 7 bases separating them. CDR3 in DNA: TGTGCCAGTAGTAACCCGGGTGGGGCCAACGTCCTGACTTTC. This translates into CASSNPGGANVLTF. Full variable domain (rest looked up from reference TRBV19 and TRBJ2-6): DGGITQSPKYLFRKEGQNVTLSCEQNLNHDAMYWYRQDPGQGLRLIYYSQIVNDFQKGDIAEGYSVSREKKESFPLTVTSAQKNPTAFYLCASSNPGGANVLTFGAGSRLTVL.